These T cell receptor beta chains were read from a single sample in a study of glioma-infiltrating T cells after dendritic cell vaccination. The repertoire was sequenced with immunoSEQ multiplex PCR; TCRdb's copy has only in-frame clones and lacks some. This table holds 91,000 or so clones, roughly 80% found once. The sequences come from blood, collected after dendritic cell vaccination. All receptors derive from a human donor with glioblastoma. CDR3s include the opening cysteine and the closing phenylalanine or tryptophan. D genes are given only for firm matches. A clone size is listed for some rows: how often the clone was seen (once, few, many), or a class if it is expanded.

abundance | j_gene | v_gene | d_gene | CDR3aa | CDR3nt
- | TRBJ2-7 | TRBV18 | - | CASSLKPGDNEQYF | TGTGCCAGCTCACTCAAACCGGGAGATAACGAGCAGTACTTC
- | TRBJ1-5 | TRBV5-1 | - | CASSLAGLGNQPQHF | TGCGCCAGCAGCTTGGCCGGACTCGGCAATCAGCCCCAGCATTTT
few | TRBJ2-1 | TRBV27 | - | CASSSLGGGPRDNEQFF | TGTGCCAGCAGTTCCCTAGGGGGAGGGCCGAGGGACAATGAGCAGTTCTTC
- | TRBJ1-2 | TRBV27 | TRBD1 | CASSLSGAGGSNYGYTF | TGTGCCAGCAGTTTATCGGGGGCAGGGGGGTCCAACTATGGCTACACCTTC
- | TRBJ2-4 | TRBV29-1 | TRBD1 | CSVGACDRGRFFSKNIQYF | TGCAGCGTTGGGGCTTGTGACAGGGGGCGTTTTTTTTCCAAAAACATTCAGTACTTC
- | TRBJ2-2 | TRBV14 | TRBD2 | CASSRSGVTGELFF | TGTGCCAGCAGCCGAAGCGGGGTCACCGGGGAGCTGTTTTTT
- | TRBJ2-5 | TRBV9 | - | CASSPFSGWYQETQYF | TGTGCCAGCAGCCCCTTTAGCGGATGGTACCAAGAGACCCAGTACTTC
- | TRBJ2-1 | TRBV10-3 | TRBD2 | CATTASGRKYNEQFF | TGTGCCACCACCGCCAGCGGGAGGAAGTACAATGAGCAGTTCTTC
few | TRBJ2-7 | TRBV13 | TRBD1 | CASSLEDRGLNEQYF | TGTGCCAGCAGCTTAGAAGACAGGGGGCTGAACGAGCAGTACTTC
- | TRBJ1-2 | TRBV27 | TRBD1 | CASALNRGLNYGYTF | TGTGCCAGCGCCTTGAACAGGGGGCTTAACTATGGCTACACCTTC
- | TRBJ2-6 | TRBV5-6 | - | CASSLVGRVSGANVLTF | TGTGCCAGCAGCTTGGTGGGTCGGGTCTCCGGGGCCAACGTCCTGACTTTC
few | TRBJ1-3 | TRBV5-1 | - | CASSSWTGNTIYF | TGCGCCAGCAGCTCCTGGACAGGAAACACCATATATTTT
- | TRBJ1-2 | TRBV29-1 | TRBD1 | CSAWTGEGYTF | TGCAGCGCCTGGACAGGGGAAGGCTACACCTTC
few | TRBJ2-1 | TRBV27 | TRBD2 | CASSSLLGLAGSNEQFF | TGTGCCAGCAGTTCCCTTTTGGGACTAGCGGGTTCCAATGAGCAGTTCTTC
- | TRBJ2-1 | TRBV9 | - | CASSLTLDEQFF | TGTGCCAGCAGCCTTACACTAGATGAGCAGTTCTTC
- | TRBJ2-1 | TRBV5-1 | - | CASSLTINNEQFF | TGCGCCAGCAGCTTGACTATCAACAATGAGCAGTTCTTC